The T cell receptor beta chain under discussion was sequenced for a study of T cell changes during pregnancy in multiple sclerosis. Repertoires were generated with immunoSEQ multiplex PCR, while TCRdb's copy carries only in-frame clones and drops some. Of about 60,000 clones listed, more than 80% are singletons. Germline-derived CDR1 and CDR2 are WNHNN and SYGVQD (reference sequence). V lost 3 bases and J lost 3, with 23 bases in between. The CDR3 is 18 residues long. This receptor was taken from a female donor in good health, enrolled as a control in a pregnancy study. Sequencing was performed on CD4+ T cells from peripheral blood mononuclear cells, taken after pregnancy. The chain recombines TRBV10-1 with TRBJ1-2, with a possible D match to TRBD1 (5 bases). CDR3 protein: CASSEVSRFEQVYYGYTF. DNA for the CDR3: TGCGCCAGCAGTGAAGTATCCCGGTTCGAACAGGTCTACTATGGCTACACCTTC.